The 18 T cell receptor beta chains in this list originate from one sample, sequenced in a study of T cell changes during pregnancy in multiple sclerosis. Assay used: immunoSEQ multiplex PCR; TCRdb lists only in-frame clones, some missing. The sample lists 35,000 to 40,000 clones, 94% occurring once. Material: CD4+ T cells from peripheral blood mononuclear cells, obtained in the second trimester of pregnancy. These receptors were obtained from a female donor with multiple sclerosis, enrolled in a pregnancy study.

V is TRBV28 and J is TRBJ2-1; 8 bases line up with TRBD2. The CDR3 is made up of 14 amino acids. V shed 5 bases and J 9 bases; nucleotides not matched to a gene: 9. Germline CDR1 reads MDHEN; CDR2 reads SYDVKM. CDR3 coding DNA: TGTGCCAGCAGTCCCTCCGGGAGGGTGCGTGAGCAGTTCTTC. As protein: CASSPSGRVREQFF. The full variable domain, its missing parts supplied by reference TRBV28 and TRBJ2-1, is DVKVTQSSRYLVKRTGEKVFLECVQDMDHENMFWYRQDPGLGLRLIYFSYDVKMKEKGDIPEGYSVSREKKERFSLILESASTNQTSMYLCASSPSGRVREQFFGPGTRLTVL.

CDR3: CASSPTGTTYEQYF. CDR3 coding DNA: TGTGCCAGTAGTCCCACCGGGACAACGTACGAGCAGTACTTC. The chain joins TRBV19 to TRBJ2-7; maybe TRBD1 (6 bases). The V gene lost 5 bases and the J gene lost 4 bases, with 15 bases spanning the gap. The CDR3 has 14 amino acids. Germline V gives CDR1 LNHDA, CDR2 SQIVND (reference sequence).

The chain combines TRBV7-2 with TRBJ2-1; maybe TRBD1 (6 bases). This CDR3 comprises 18 residues. Trimming took off 5 bases at V and 8 bases at J, with 28 bases between the two ends. Germline CDR1 is SGHTA and CDR2 is FQGNSA. The chain's CDR3 is CASSLRKGSGAQIHEQFF. DNA for the CDR3: TGTGCCAGCAGCCTACGGAAAGGTTCAGGGGCGCAAATCCATGAGCAGTTCTTC.

The chain links TRBV20-1 to TRBJ2-1, with D unclear. The CDR3 consists of 10 residues. V was shortened by 6 bases and J by 5 bases, with 5 bases between the two germline ends. CDR1 and CDR2 from the germline V gene are DFQATT and SNEGSKA (reference sequence). CDR3 nucleotide sequence: TGCAGTGCCCTTGACAATGAGCAGTTCTTC. Its protein is CSALDNEQFF.

The V and J genes are TRBV27 and TRBJ2-2; TRBD1 aligns across 8 bases. V shed 6 bases, J shed 13 bases, and the junction held 13 bases outside the gene matches. The CDR3 spans 14 residues. Germline V lookup: CDR1 MNHEY, CDR2 SMNVEV (reference sequence). The CDR3 bases are TGTGCCAGCAGCCCACTCGGACAGGGTGAACCGCTGTTTTTT. Its protein product is CASSPLGQGEPLFF.

This clone was observed a handful of times. The chain combines TRBV29-1 with TRBJ1-1; D might be TRBD1 (5 bases). Germline V CDR1 and CDR2: SQVTM, ANQGSEA. The CDR3 has 12 residues. V was clipped by 7 bases and J by 1 base, with 10 bases between them. CDR3 DNA: TGCAGCGCCAGTACAGGGAACACTGAAGCTTTCTTT. Translated, it gives CSASTGNTEAFF. The whole variable domain, filled in from reference TRBV29-1 and TRBJ1-1, reads SAVISQKPSRDICQRGTSLTIQCQVDSQVTMMFWYRQQPGQSLTLIATANQGSEATYESGFVIDKFPISRPNLTFSTLTVSNMSPEDSSIYLCSASTGNTEAFFGQGTRLTVV.

This chain joins TRBV18 and TRBJ1-5; D not resolved. This CDR3 spans 14 amino acids. Looked up from germline, CDR1 is KGHSH and CDR2 is LQKENI. V was shortened by 2 bases and J by 8 bases, with 13 bases between the two germline ends. CDR3 sequence: CASSPEDWDKPQHF. The CDR3 DNA follows: TGTGCCAGCTCACCAGAGGACTGGGATAAGCCCCAGCATTTT.

The J gene is TRBJ2-4, the V gene TRBV11-2; 11 bases agree with TRBD1. Per germline, CDR1 SGHAT and CDR2 FQNNGV. V lost 3 bases, J lost 7 bases, and 2 bases stayed unmatched. This CDR3 is 14 amino acids long. CDR3 sequence reads: CASSLDRGRNIQYF. The DNA for the CDR3 is TGTGCCAGCAGCTTGGACAGGGGGCGCAACATTCAGTACTTC.

The chain combines TRBV25-1 with TRBJ2-2; 7 nucleotides match TRBD1. The CDR3 extends over 18 amino acids. Losses at the gene ends were 0 bases for V and 0 bases for J; bases not matched to a gene: 7. Germline assignment: CDR1 MGHDK and CDR2 SYGVNS. CDR3 DNA: TGTGCCAGCAGTGAATACCCGGACAGGCCCTCGAACACCGGGGAGCTGTTTTTT. Translated, it gives CASSEYPDRPSNTGELFF.

This clone appeared a few times. The chain uses TRBV18 and TRBJ1-1; D is ambiguous. V lost 2 bases and J 0 bases, leaving 10 bases between the germline ends. The germline gives CDR1 KGHSH, CDR2 LQKENI. The CDR3 sequence is 15 residues long. CDR3 amino acids: CASSPYREMNTEAFF. The CDR3 DNA sequence: TGTGCCAGCTCACCATATCGGGAGATGAACACTGAAGCTTTCTTT.

V and J are TRBV9 and TRBJ2-3; D call uncertain. This CDR3 comprises 18 residues. CDR1 SGDLS and CDR2 YYNGEE come from the germline V gene. The germline V and J ends were trimmed by 0 bases and 0 bases, with 17 bases remaining between them. The CDR3 protein is CASSVGPTAVTSTDTQYF. The CDR3 DNA reads as TGTGCCAGCAGCGTAGGGCCGACTGCAGTGACTAGCACAGATACGCAGTATTTT.

V usage is TRBV7-9 and J usage is TRBJ1-1, with 7 positions matching TRBD1. With V trimmed by 1 base and J by 3 bases, 8 bases remained unmatched. Per the germline V gene, CDR1 is SEHNR and CDR2 is FQNEAQ (reference sequence). This CDR3 comprises 16 residues. CDR3 region: CASSLGRGRPHTEAFF. As DNA, the CDR3 is TGTGCCAGCAGCTTAGGCAGGGGGAGACCTCACACTGAAGCTTTCTTT.

The gene calls are TRBV18 and TRBJ2-2; D is unclear. Trimming took off 3 bases at V and 8 bases at J, with 13 bases between the two ends. CDR3 length: 14 residues. Germline CDR1 KGHSH, CDR2 LQKENI. CDR3 sequence (DNA): TGTGCCAGCTCACCCGCGAAAGTCTTAGGGGAGCTGTTTTTT. It yields the protein CASSPAKVLGELFF.

V gene TRBV9 combines with J gene TRBJ2-3; D is unclear. V shed 0 bases and J shed 2 bases, with 7 bases lying between them. Germline V gives CDR1 SGDLS, CDR2 YYNGEE. This CDR3 contains 14 residues. The CDR3, as DNA: TGTGCCAGCAGCGTAGGGAGTTTCACAGATACGCAGTATTTT. This encodes CASSVGSFTDTQYF.

This clone was detected once. The genes are TRBV29-1 and TRBJ2-3; D is undetermined. The germline gives CDR1 SQVTM, CDR2 ANQGSEA. Trimming stripped 2 bases from V and 4 bases from J, with 4 bases between. This CDR3 comprises 11 residues. CDR3 residues: CSVESADTQYF. The CDR3 coding sequence is TGCAGCGTTGAATCTGCAGATACGCAGTATTTT.

This chain connects TRBV5-4 to TRBJ2-1, with a possible D match to TRBD2 (7 bases). Per germline, CDR1 SGHNT and CDR2 YYREEE (reference sequence). V lost 10 bases and J 8 bases, leaving 19 bases between the germline ends. This CDR3 is built from 13 residues. The CDR3 loop is CAGGGGPHYEQFF. The CDR3 coding sequence is TGTGCCGGAGGGGGAGGGCCACACTATGAGCAGTTCTTC.

The CDR3 DNA reads TGTGCCAGCAGGAGAGGGCTGAGTTACTACGAGCAGTACTTC. This gives the protein CASRRGLSYYEQYF. The chain is built from TRBV6-5 and TRBJ2-7; tentatively, D is TRBD2 (5 bases). CDR3 length equals 14 residues. CDR1 and CDR2 from the germline V gene are MNHEY and SVGAGI. V lost 6 bases, J lost 3 bases, and 15 bases lay in between.

V and J are TRBV29-1 and TRBJ1-1; TRBD1 might be the D (6 bases). This CDR3 is built from 13 residues. Trimming removed 6 bases at V and 4 bases at J, with 15 bases between. CDR1 is SQVTM and CDR2 is ANQGSEA in the germline V gene. CDR3 region: CSVVEGGSTEAFF. The CDR3 DNA reads as TGCAGCGTCGTCGAGGGGGGGAGCACTGAAGCTTTCTTT.